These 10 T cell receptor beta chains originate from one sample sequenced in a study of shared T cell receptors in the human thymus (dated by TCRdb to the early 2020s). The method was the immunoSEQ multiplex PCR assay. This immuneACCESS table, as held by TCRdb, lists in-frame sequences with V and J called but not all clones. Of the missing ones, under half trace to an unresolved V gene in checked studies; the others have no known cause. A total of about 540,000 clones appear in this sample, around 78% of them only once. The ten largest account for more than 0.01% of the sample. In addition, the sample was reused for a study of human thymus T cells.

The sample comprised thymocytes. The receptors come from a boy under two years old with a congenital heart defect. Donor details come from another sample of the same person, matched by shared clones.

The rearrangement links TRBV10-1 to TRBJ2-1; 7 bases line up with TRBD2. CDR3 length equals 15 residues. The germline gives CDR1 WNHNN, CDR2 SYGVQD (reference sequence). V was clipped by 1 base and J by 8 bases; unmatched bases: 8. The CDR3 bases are TGCGCCAGCAGTGAGTTGGCGGGAGAATTCCATGAGCAGTTCTTC. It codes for CASSELAGEFHEQFF.

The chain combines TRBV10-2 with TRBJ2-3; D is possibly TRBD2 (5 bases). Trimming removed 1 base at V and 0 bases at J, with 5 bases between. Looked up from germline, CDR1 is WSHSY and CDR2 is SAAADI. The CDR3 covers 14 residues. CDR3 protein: CASSEWTSTDTQYF. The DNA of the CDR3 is TGCGCCAGCAGTGAGTGGACTAGCACAGATACGCAGTATTTT.

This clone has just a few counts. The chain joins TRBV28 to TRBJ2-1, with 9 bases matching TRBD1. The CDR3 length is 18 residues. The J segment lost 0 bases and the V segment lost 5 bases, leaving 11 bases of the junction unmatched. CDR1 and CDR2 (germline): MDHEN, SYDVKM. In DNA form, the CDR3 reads TGTGCCAGCAGTCCGAGGACCGGGACAGGGAGCTCCTACAATGAGCAGTTCTTC. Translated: CASSPRTGTGSSYNEQFF.

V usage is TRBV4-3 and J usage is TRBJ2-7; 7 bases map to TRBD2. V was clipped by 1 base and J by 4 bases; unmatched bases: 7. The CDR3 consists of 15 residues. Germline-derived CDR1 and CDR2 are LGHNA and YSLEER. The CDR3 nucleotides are TGCGCCAGCAGCCAAGCGGGACTCGGGGGGTACGAGCAGTACTTC. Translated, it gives CASSQAGLGGYEQYF.

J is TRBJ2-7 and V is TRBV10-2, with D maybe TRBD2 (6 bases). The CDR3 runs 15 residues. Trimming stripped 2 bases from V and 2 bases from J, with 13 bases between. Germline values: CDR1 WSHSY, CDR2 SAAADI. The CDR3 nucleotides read TGCGCCAGCAGTGAGATGCGGGAAAGGCCCTACGAGCAGTACTTC. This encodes CASSEMRERPYEQYF.

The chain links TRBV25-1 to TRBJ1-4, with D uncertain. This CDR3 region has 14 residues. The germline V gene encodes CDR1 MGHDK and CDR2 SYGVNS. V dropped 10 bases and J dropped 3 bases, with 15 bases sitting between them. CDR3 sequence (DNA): TGTGCCACCTCATCCGCGTCCCCTAATGAAAAACTGTTTTTT. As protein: CATSSASPNEKLFF.

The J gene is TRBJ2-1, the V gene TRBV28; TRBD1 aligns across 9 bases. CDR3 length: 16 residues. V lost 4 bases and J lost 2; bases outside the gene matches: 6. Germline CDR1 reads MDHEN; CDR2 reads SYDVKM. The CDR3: CASSSPRTGAYNEQFF. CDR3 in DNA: TGTGCCAGCAGTTCCCCTCGGACAGGGGCCTACAATGAGCAGTTCTTC.

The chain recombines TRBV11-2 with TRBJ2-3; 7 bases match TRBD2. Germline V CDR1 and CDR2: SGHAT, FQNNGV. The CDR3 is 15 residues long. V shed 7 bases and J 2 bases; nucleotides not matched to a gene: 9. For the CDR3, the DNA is TGTGCCAGCACCACGGGGGGAGAGCCCACAGATACGCAGTATTTT. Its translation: CASTTGGEPTDTQYF.

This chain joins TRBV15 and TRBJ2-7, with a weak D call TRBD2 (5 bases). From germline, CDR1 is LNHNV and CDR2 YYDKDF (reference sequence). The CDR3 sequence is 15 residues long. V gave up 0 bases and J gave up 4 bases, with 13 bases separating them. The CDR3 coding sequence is TGTGCCACCAGCAGAGAAGTACTAGTAGAGTACGAGCAGTACTTC. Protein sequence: CATSREVLVEYEQYF.

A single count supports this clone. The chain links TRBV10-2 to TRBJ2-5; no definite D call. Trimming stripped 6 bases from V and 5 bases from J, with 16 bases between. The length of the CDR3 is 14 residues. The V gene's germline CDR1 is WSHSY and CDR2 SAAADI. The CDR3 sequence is CASSERVSPETQYF. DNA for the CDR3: TGCGCCAGCAGCGAACGGGTCAGCCCCGAGACCCAGTACTTC.